This T cell receptor beta chain was sequenced for a study of blood T cell repertoires in COVID-19. For the study at large: PBMCs, B-cell-depleted T cells, or T cells were the source of the cDNA or gDNA that made up the material.

While infection was still active, Seattle patients were enrolled and then followed longitudinally. Some clones are missing from TCRdb's copy, which holds only in-frame ones; the method was immunoSEQ multiplex PCR. In the table there are 440,000 or so clones, about 88% of which are singletons. The germline CDR1 and CDR2 sequences are SGDLS and YYNGEE. V dropped 0 bases and J dropped 10; count of bases not matched to a gene: 5. CDR3 length equals 15 residues. V usage is TRBV9 and J usage is TRBJ1-6, with 9 positions matching TRBD1. The clonotype originates from a middle-aged woman with COVID-19, enrolled during active disease. The source material was peripheral blood. The CDR3 DNA reads TGTGCCAGCAGCGTAGAAGGGACAGGGTACTCACCCCTCCACTTT. Encoded protein: CASSVEGTGYSPLHF.